Reported below is one TCR beta chain. From the 5' RACE reads, TCRdb called clonotypes with MiXCR, one entry per CDR3 protein. Of fewer than 650,000 distinct CDR3 sequences in the sample, roughly 22% were seen once. The data are from a study of T cells after yellow fever vaccination. This receptor was taken from a young man who received the YFV17D yellow fever vaccine. This specimen consisted of PBMCs, obtained approximately 22 days after the first yellow fever vaccination.

CDR3 nucleotide sequence: TGTGCCAGCTCACCAGTGGGGCGTCCGGACACTGAAGCTTTCTTT. It yields the protein CASSPVGRPDTEAFF. The rearrangement uses TRBV18 and TRBJ1-1, with D tentatively TRBD1 (5 bases). Between the trimmed V and J ends, which lost 2 bases and 3 bases, there was a span of 13 bases. The CDR3 covers 15 residues. Germline V gene sequence: CDR1 KGHSH, CDR2 LQKENI.